A few counts support the clone carrying this T cell receptor (beta chain). These data are taken from a study of T-cell reconstitution after alpha-beta-depleted transplantation in children. Unique molecular identifiers were incorporated into the prepared TCRbeta library. TCRdb redid the calling of the PCR reads with MiXCR, one entry per CDR3 protein. Among hundreds of thousands of distinct CDR3 sequences listed, 10% to 13% were seen once. V lost 4 bases, J lost 4 bases, and 6 bases stayed unmatched. Germline assignment: CDR1 LNHNV and CDR2 YYDKDF (reference sequence). The CDR3 totals 16 residues. This sequence was found in a human donor who donated a stem cell graft to a child with acute myeloid leukemia. The sample was PBMCs from the stem cell graft donor, taken from the stem cell graft. The rearrangement uses TRBV15 and TRBJ2-5; the match to TRBD2 covers 13 bases. CDR3 nucleotides: TGTGCCACCAGCACCGGACTAGCGGGAGAGGGAGAGACCCAGTACTTC. Translated: CATSTGLAGEGETQYF.